This T cell receptor (beta chain) derives from a study of human T cells and chemical hapten exposure. Germline lookup yields CDR1 LNHNV and CDR2 YYDKDF (reference sequence). V trimming: 1 base; J trimming: 0 bases; junction bases outside the gene matches: 7. This CDR3 spans 18 amino acids. Each CDR3 protein is one row after TCRdb ran MiXCR on the RACE reads. The table records roughly 84,000 distinct CDR3 sequences, 11% of them present only once. This sample's time point: patch test 3, about 24 weeks after DPC sensitization. Regarding treatment: therapeutic diphenylcyclopropenone sensitization with weekly scalp DPC. This clonotype was seen a handful of times.

V usage is TRBV15 and J usage is TRBJ2-7, with TRBD2 matching 12 bases. Sequences were derived from whole blood, sampled in connection with sensitization to the hapten diphenylcyclopropenone (DPC). The TCR sequence derives from a woman aged 50 to 60 with alopecia areata. Some clones in this sample may be carry-over from other donors' samples. CDR3 residues: CATSRGRLAGGSSYEQYF. The CDR3 DNA reads TGTGCCACCAGCAGAGGCAGGCTAGCGGGAGGGTCCTCCTACGAGCAGTACTTC. Full variable domain (rest looked up from reference TRBV15 and TRBJ2-7): DAMVIQNPRYQVTQFGKPVTLSCSQTLNHNVMYWYQQKSSQAPKLLFHYYDKDFNNEADTPDNFQSRRPNTSFCFLDIRSPGLGDTAMYLCATSRGRLAGGSSYEQYFGPGTRLTVT.